The clone carrying this TCR beta chain was found a few times. Antigen: not known. This sample was taken from a study of Tregs in tolerant kidney transplant recipients. Study-level results: The small number of patients limits these findings pending further validation. The most relevant donor-specific Treg TCRbeta repertoire apparently came from expansion with activated donor B cells.

The V end was cut by 0 bases, the J end by 4 bases, with 6 bases between. This CDR3 region has 13 residues. Looked up from germline, CDR1 is MNHNY and CDR2 is SVGAGI (reference sequence). Here immunoSEQ multiplex PCR was the method, and the copy in TCRdb shows in-frame clones only, minus some. The profile covers tens of thousands of clones, with about 89% appearing a single time and about 0.75% taken by the ten largest. CD4+CD25+CD127- Tregs, CD4+CD25- non-Tregs, CD4 and CD8 cells were sorted. Thawed PBMCs were rested overnight at 37°C with approximately 200 IU/ml IL-2 before regulatory T cell sorting.

This receptor was obtained from a human donor in good health. Input material: Tregs from blood. The rearrangement joins TRBV6-6 to TRBJ1-1; D gene unclear. DNA of the CDR3: TGTGCCAGCAGTTACTCAACTCGCACTGAAGCTTTCTTT. Encoded protein: CASSYSTRTEAFF.